This T cell receptor (beta chain) was sequenced in a study of blood T cell repertoires in COVID-19 (TCRdb year 2020). Broadly, across the study: Collaborator samples came from the United States, Italy and Spain and covered acute and convalescent phases of COVID-19. Deeply sampled blood TCRbeta repertoires from subjects exposed to, actively infected with, or recovered from COVID-19 were included in the dataset. HLA class I and class II types, where available, came from metadata supplied by the sample provider rather than from assay-based typing. A de-identified subject ID, COVID-19 status, age in years and sex were almost always included in the sample metadata. The prospective study material was composed of cDNA or gDNA derived from T cells, B-cell-depleted T cells, or PBMCs. Samples were obtained from the ongoing ImmuneRACE study (first 160 participants) and from 1,200 or so subjects provided by 6 global collaborators. The repertoires were released in a freely available public database intended as a resource for research on the immune response to SARS-CoV-2. Study-wide conclusions, independent of this receptor: Clinical and demographic metadata were provided uncurated, with the amount varying by source and participant.

Regarding this clone: No cognate antigen has been identified for it. Within one base of it there is no much larger clone, and no base qualities were kept.

TCRbeta CDR3 regions were amplified from genomic DNA using the immunoSEQ Assay, a bias-controlled multiplex PCR. The paper's processing steps were these. The number of nucleated cells in each sample was estimated from the amplification of reference gene primers within the assay. To quantify the absolute abundance of each unique TCRbeta CDR3 rearrangement, sequence reads were collapsed and filtered. Productive Simpson clonality was computed per sample as the square root of Simpson's diversity index over productive rearrangements. TCRdb took this table from immuneACCESS and kept in-frame rearrangements with V and J called. Such tables lack part of the clones; where checked against another copy, unresolved V genes explain under half of the gap, and the rest is unexplained. From that table come the V and J calls and clone size; the DNA was used to work out D and trimming. The sample includes about 75,000 clones, with 70% to 80% observed a single time. The top ten clones comprise roughly 5.9% of the sample.

Whole blood was collected in K2EDTA tubes by collaborating institutions according to the institutions' own protocols. For TCRbeta analysis, collaborators shipped samples in one of three forms: frozen whole blood, isolated PBMCs, or DNA extracted from either of those sample types. The CDR3 goes from the cysteine to the phenylalanine over 15 residues. The CDR3 DNA has 45 bases and is translated from base 1. Per the germline V gene (reference sequence), SGHNT is the CDR1 and YYREEE is the CDR2. Trimming costs V 4 bases and J 0 bases, and their ends lie 8 bases apart. The receptor chain draws on TRBV5-4 and TRBJ2-6; TRBD1 is perhaps the D gene, given 6 matching bases. Sequenced material: peripheral blood. The sequence derives from an elderly woman with active or convalescent COVID-19. The nucleotides read TGTGCCAGCAGCCGACAGGACTCTGGGGCCAACGTCCTGACTTTC. It translates as CASSRQDSGANVLTF.